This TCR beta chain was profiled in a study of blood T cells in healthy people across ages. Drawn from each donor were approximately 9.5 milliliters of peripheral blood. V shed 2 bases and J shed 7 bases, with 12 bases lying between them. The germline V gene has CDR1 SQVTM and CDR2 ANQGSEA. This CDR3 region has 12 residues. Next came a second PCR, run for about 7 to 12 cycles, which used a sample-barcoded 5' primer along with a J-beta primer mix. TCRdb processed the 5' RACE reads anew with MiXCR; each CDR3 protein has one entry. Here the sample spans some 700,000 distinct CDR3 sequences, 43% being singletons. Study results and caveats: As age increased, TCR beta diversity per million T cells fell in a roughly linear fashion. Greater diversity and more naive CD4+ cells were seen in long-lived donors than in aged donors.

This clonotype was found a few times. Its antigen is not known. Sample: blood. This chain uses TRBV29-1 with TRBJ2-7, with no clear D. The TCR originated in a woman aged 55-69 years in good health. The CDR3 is CSVERPSNEQYF. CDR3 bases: TGCAGCGTTGAAAGACCATCCAATGAGCAGTACTTC.